The next 18 T cell receptor beta chains were all read from a single sample in a study of shared clonotypes between healthy human individuals. Profiled with immunoSEQ multiplex PCR; TCRdb holds only in-frame clones, not every one. The table shows roughly 1,500,000 clones, with under 99% occurring only once. Sequenced: naive CD4+ T cells sorted from blood. Sample subset: CD45RA+ positively selected. All receptors derive from a man aged 25 to 40 in good health.

V gene TRBV2 combines with J gene TRBJ2-5; D remains ambiguous. Germline loops: CDR1 SNHLY, CDR2 FYNNEI. The CDR3 runs 13 residues. V was pared by 3 bases and J by 2 bases, with 7 bases between. CDR3 DNA: TGTGCCAGCAGTGATCTAGGTCAAGAGACCCAGTACTTC. Its protein product is CASSDLGQETQYF.

The chain employs TRBV14 and TRBJ2-7; the D gene is possibly TRBD2 (5 bases). Germline V gives CDR1 SGHDN, CDR2 FVKESK. This CDR3 region has 15 residues. The V gene lost 2 bases and the J gene lost 1 base, with 12 bases spanning the gap. The CDR3 DNA is TGTGCCAGCAGCCAAAAACACCCGGGGTCCTACGAGCAGTACTTC. It encodes CASSQKHPGSYEQYF. Full variable domain (outside the CDR3, taken from reference TRBV14 and TRBJ2-7): EAGVTQFPSHSVIEKGQTVTLRCDPISGHDNLYWYRRVMGKEIKFLLHFVKESKQDESGMPNNRFLAERTGGTYSTLKVQPAELEDSGVYFCASSQKHPGSYEQYFGPGTRLTVT.

V is TRBV19 and J is TRBJ2-5, with 9 bases identical to TRBD2. The CDR3 runs 15 residues. With V trimmed by 6 bases and J by 5 bases, 10 bases remained unmatched. CDR1 and CDR2 from the germline V gene are LNHDA and SQIVND (reference sequence). The DNA of the CDR3 is TGTGCCAGTAGACCGGGACTAGCCCAAAGGGAGACCCAGTACTTC. As protein: CASRPGLAQRETQYF.

On this clone: The sample carries other DNA sequences with the same CDR3. The chain is built from TRBV7-6 and TRBJ2-7; no reliable D call. V was shortened by 1 base and J by 2 bases, with 9 bases between the two germline ends. Germline V gene data show CDR1 as SGHVS and CDR2 as FNYEAQ. The CDR3 runs to 14 residues. The CDR3 nucleotides read TGTGCCAGCAGCTTAGAGGAAGGCACCTACGAGCAGTACTTC. It specifies CASSLEEGTYEQYF.

A single count supports this clone. This chain connects TRBV6-5 to TRBJ2-7, with a tentative D call TRBD1 (6 bases). V dropped 4 bases and J dropped 2 bases, with 12 bases sitting between them. The CDR3 extends over 14 amino acids. From germline, CDR1 is MNHEY and CDR2 SVGAGI. CDR3 sequence reads: CASSSLDRTYEQYF. CDR3 DNA: TGTGCCAGCAGTTCTCTTGACAGGACCTACGAGCAGTACTTC.

This clone was detected once. The chain combines TRBV5-4 with TRBJ2-1; 9 nucleotides agree with TRBD2. With V trimmed by 10 bases and J by 5 bases, 16 bases remained unmatched. In germline, CDR1 is SGHNT, CDR2 YYREEE (reference sequence). This CDR3 contains 16 residues. The CDR3: CAERRTRGTSHNEQFF. The CDR3 DNA is TGTGCCGAGCGGCGGACTCGCGGGACTAGCCACAATGAGCAGTTCTTC.

The chain links TRBV7-2 to TRBJ2-7; the match to TRBD1 covers 9 bases. CDR1 is SGHTA and CDR2 is FQGNSA in the germline V gene. This CDR3 has 14 residues. V lost 7 bases to trimming and J lost 4 bases; unmatched junction nucleotides: 8. In nucleotides, the CDR3 is TGTGCCAGCAACCGACCGGGACAGGGTTACGAGCAGTACTTC. Its protein is CASNRPGQGYEQYF.

The chain has TRBV5-1 and TRBJ1-5, with 7 bases matching TRBD1. This CDR3 region has 17 residues. Germline CDR1 SGHRS, CDR2 YFSETQ. The V gene end was trimmed by 4 bases and the J gene end by 1 base; junction bases not matched to a gene: 11. The DNA for the CDR3 is TGCGCCAGCAGCCCAGACAGGGTGGGCAGGAGCAATCAGCCCCAGCATTTT. This encodes CASSPDRVGRSNQPQHF.

This chain uses TRBV7-2 with TRBJ2-1, with 9 bases lining up with TRBD2. The germline V gene encodes CDR1 SGHTA and CDR2 FQGNSA. This CDR3 is 15 amino acids long. V shed 5 bases, J shed 9 bases, and the junction held 11 bases outside the gene matches. CDR3 residues: CASSPPGLALGEQFF. The CDR3 DNA is TGTGCCAGCAGCCCACCGGGACTAGCATTAGGTGAGCAGTTCTTC.

The chain uses TRBV7-8 and TRBJ2-7; D not resolved. Germline V gene data show CDR1 as SGHVS and CDR2 as FQNEAQ. The length of the CDR3 is 12 residues. Trimming took off 5 bases at V and 6 bases at J, with 11 bases between the two ends. The CDR3: CASSLSSFEQYF. CDR3 nucleotide sequence: TGTGCCAGCAGCCTGTCCTCGTTCGAGCAGTACTTC.

CDR3 nucleotides: TGTGCCAGTAGTATATCGGGGACAGGGGGTGAGACCCAGTACTTC. This encodes CASSISGTGGETQYF. The rearrangement joins TRBV19 to TRBJ2-5, with 11 positions matching TRBD1. This CDR3 comprises 15 residues. Looked up from germline, CDR1 is LNHDA and CDR2 is SQIVND (reference sequence). J was trimmed by 5 bases and V by 2 bases; bases with no gene match: 4.

The chain combines TRBV10-3 with TRBJ1-2, with D maybe TRBD1 (6 bases). There are 13 residues in the CDR3. Trimming cost V 6 bases and J 6 bases, with 14 bases left between them. Germline V gene sequence: CDR1 ENHRY, CDR2 SYGVKD. The DNA for the CDR3 is TGTGCCATCAGGTCAACAGGGTACGATGGCTACACCTTC. Protein sequence: CAIRSTGYDGYTF.

This chain links TRBV30 with TRBJ2-1; D tentatively fits TRBD1 or TRBD2 (6 bases each). Per germline, CDR1 GTSNPN and CDR2 SVGIG (reference sequence). The V gene lost 5 bases and the J gene lost 3 bases, with 8 bases spanning the gap. CDR3 length: 12 residues. CDR3 residues: CAWEGGYNEQFF. The CDR3 DNA reads TGTGCCTGGGAGGGGGGCTACAATGAGCAGTTCTTC.

The chain couples TRBV5-4 to TRBJ2-3; 7 bases fit TRBD1. CDR1 is SGHNT, CDR2 YYREEE, per germline (reference sequence). The trim removed 0 bases at V and 6 bases at J, leaving 10 bases unmatched. The CDR3 extends over 16 amino acids. The CDR3 loop is CASSLGPGQRLDTQYF. CDR3 nucleotides: TGTGCCAGCAGCTTGGGGCCGGGACAGCGGCTTGATACGCAGTATTTT.

The CDR3 loop reads CASSEAAGGNPTDTQYF. The CDR3 region has the DNA TGTGCCAGCAGTGAAGCCGCTGGGGGGAACCCCACAGATACGCAGTATTTT. The V call is TRBV6-1, the J call TRBJ2-3; possibly TRBD2 for D (6 bases). Germline V CDR1 and CDR2: MNHNS, SASEGT. Deletions cut 0 bases from V and 2 bases from J, with 15 bases between. This CDR3 has 17 residues.

The chain recombines TRBV29-1 with TRBJ2-2, with D possibly TRBD2 on 5 matching bases. Trimming shortened V by 3 bases and J by 3 bases, and 8 bases separated the two germline ends. This CDR3 is 13 amino acids long. Per the germline V gene, CDR1 is SQVTM and CDR2 is ANQGSEA. The CDR3 nucleotides read TGCAGCGTTGAGAGGGCAGACACCGGGGAGCTGTTTTTT. Translating gives CSVERADTGELFF.

The rearrangement joins TRBV18 to TRBJ2-7, with 7 bases lining up with TRBD2. V dropped 1 base and J dropped 5; count of bases not matched to a gene: 17. Germline values: CDR1 KGHSH, CDR2 LQKENI. This CDR3 region has 18 residues. The CDR3 is CASSPRGVSGKGLDEQYF. CDR3 sequence (DNA): TGTGCCAGCTCACCACGTGGAGTGAGCGGGAAGGGGTTAGACGAGCAGTACTTC.

CDR3 sequence reads: CASSLESSRTEAFF. CDR3 nucleotide sequence: TGCGCCAGCAGCCTAGAATCGTCGAGGACTGAAGCTTTCTTT. The genes are TRBV5-1 and TRBJ1-1; D is unclear. In germline, CDR1 is SGHRS, CDR2 YFSETQ. V lost 4 bases and J 5 bases, leaving 15 bases between the germline ends. The CDR3 covers 14 residues.